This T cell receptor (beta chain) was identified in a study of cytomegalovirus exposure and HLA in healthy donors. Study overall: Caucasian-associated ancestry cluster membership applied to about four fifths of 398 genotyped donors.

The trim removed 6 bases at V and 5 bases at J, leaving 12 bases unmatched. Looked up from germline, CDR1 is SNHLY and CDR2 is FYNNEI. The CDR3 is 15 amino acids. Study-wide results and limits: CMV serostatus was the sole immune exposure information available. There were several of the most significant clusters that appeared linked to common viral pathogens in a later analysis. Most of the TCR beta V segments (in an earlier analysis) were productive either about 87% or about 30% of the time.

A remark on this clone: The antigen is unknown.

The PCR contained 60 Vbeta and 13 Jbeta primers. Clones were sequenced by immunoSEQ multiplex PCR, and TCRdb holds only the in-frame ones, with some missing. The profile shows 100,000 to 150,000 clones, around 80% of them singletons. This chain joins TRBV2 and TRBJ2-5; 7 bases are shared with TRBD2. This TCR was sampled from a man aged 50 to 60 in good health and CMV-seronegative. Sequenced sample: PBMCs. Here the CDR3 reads CASSQQLVGGETQYF. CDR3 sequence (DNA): TGTGCCAGCAGCCAACAGCTAGTGGGAGGGGAGACCCAGTACTTC.